This T cell receptor beta chain was identified during a study of Graves' ophthalmopathy and Graves' hyperthyroidism. Whole-study results and caveats: Blood also harbored most expanded thyroid clonotypes above 0.001 frequency.

RNA transcripts yielded amplified TCR beta CDR3 regions. First-round RT-PCR with HTBI primers preceded a second-round multiplex PCR. From the multiplex PCR reads, TCRdb called clonotypes with MiXCR, one entry per CDR3 protein. This table has some 410,000 distinct CDR3 sequences, under 25% appearing once. Stable hyperthyroidism denotes an absence of ophthalmopathy throughout 18 months of follow-up. This clonotype occurred many times. Its target is not known. Sequencing was performed on peripheral blood. This receptor was taken from a woman aged 18-29 years with stable Graves' hyperthyroidism.

Written as DNA, the CDR3 is TGTGCCAGCAGCTTACAGGGGGCCTCCTACGAGCAGTACTTC. Translated, it gives CASSLQGASYEQYF. This sequence joins TRBV7-8 and TRBJ2-7; 8 bases fit TRBD1. The V gene end was trimmed by 2 bases and the J gene end by 0 bases; junction bases not matched to a gene: 0. CDR3 size: 14 residues. Germline V lookup: CDR1 SGHVS, CDR2 FQNEAQ. Full variable domain (remainder filled in from reference TRBV7-8 and TRBJ2-7): GAGVSQSPRYKVAKRGQDVALRCDPISGHVSLFWYQQALGQGPEFLTYFQNEAQLDKSGLPSDRFFAERPEGSVSTLKIQRTQQEDSAVYLCASSLQGASYEQYFGPGTRLTVT.